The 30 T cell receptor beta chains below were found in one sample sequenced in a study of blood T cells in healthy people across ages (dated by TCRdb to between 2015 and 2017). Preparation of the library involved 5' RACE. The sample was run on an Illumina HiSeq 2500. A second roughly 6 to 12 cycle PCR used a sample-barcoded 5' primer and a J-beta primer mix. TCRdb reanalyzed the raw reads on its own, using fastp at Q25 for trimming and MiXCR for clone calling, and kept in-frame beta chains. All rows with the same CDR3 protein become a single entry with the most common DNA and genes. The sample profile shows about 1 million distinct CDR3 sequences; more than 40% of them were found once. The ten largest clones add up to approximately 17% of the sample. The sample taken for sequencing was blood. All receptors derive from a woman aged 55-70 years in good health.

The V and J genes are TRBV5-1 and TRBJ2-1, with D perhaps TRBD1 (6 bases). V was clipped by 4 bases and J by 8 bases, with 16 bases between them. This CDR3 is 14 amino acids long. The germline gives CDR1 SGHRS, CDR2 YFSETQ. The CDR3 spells CASSMPQGLDEQFF. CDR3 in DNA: TGCGCCAGCAGCATGCCCCAGGGGTTGGATGAGCAGTTCTTC. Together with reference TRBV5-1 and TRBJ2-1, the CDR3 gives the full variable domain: KAGVTQTPRYLIKTRGQQVTLSCSPISGHRSVSWYQQTPGQGLQFLFEYFSETQRNKGNFPGRFSGRQFSNSRSEMNVSTLELGDSALYLCASSMPQGLDEQFFGPGTRLTVL.

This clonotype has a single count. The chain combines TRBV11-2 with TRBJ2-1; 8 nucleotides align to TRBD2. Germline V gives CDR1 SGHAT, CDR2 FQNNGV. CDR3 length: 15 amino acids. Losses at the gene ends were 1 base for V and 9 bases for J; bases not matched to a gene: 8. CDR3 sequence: CASSLGSGGPGEQFF. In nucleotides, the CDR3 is TGTGCCAGCAGCTTAGGGTCGGGAGGGCCGGGTGAGCAGTTCTTC. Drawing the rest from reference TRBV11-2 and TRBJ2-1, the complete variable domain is EAGVAQSPRYKIIEKRQSVAFWCNPISGHATLYWYQQILGQGPKLLIQFQNNGVVDDSQLPKDRFSAERLKGVDSTLKIQPAKLEDSAVYLCASSLGSGGPGEQFFGPGTRLTVL.

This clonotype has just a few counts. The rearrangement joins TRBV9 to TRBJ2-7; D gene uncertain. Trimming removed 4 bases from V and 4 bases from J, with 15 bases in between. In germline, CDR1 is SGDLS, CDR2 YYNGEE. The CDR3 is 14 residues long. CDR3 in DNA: TGTGCCAGCAGCCCGAGAGCCTCCATTTACGAGCAGTACTTC. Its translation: CASSPRASIYEQYF.

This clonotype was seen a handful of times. The CDR3 DNA follows: TGCAGCGTCCGCGAGTCGGGGGAATACAATGAGCAGTTCTTC. Translated, it gives CSVRESGEYNEQFF. The rearrangement links TRBV29-1 to TRBJ2-1, with D possibly matching TRBD2 (6 bases). V lost 6 bases and J lost 4, with 16 bases in between. CDR3 length equals 14 residues. Germline CDR1 is SQVTM and CDR2 is ANQGSEA.

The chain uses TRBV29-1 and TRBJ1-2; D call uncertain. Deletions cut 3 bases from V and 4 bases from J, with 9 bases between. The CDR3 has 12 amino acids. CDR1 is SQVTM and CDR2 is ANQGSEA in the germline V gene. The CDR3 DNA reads TGCAGCGTTGACCTCCAGATCTATGGCTACACCTTC. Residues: CSVDLQIYGYTF. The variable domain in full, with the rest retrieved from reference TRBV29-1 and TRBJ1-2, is SAVISQKPSRDICQRGTSLTIQCQVDSQVTMMFWYRQQPGQSLTLIATANQGSEATYESGFVIDKFPISRPNLTFSTLTVSNMSPEDSSIYLCSVDLQIYGYTFGSGTRLTVV.

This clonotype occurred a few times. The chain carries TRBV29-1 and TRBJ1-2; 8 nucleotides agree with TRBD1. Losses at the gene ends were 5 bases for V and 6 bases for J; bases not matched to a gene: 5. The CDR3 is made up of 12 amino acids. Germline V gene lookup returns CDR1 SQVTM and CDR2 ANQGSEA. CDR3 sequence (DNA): TGCAGCGTTTTCTACAGGGGGGATGGCTACACCTTC. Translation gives CSVFYRGDGYTF. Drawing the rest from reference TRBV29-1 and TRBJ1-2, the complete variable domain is SAVISQKPSRDICQRGTSLTIQCQVDSQVTMMFWYRQQPGQSLTLIATANQGSEATYESGFVIDKFPISRPNLTFSTLTVSNMSPEDSSIYLCSVFYRGDGYTFGSGTRLTVV.

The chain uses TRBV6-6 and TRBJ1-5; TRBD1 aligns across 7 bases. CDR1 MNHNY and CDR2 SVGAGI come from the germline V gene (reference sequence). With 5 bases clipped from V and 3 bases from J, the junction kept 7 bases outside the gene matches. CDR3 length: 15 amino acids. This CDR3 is CASSHRTGNNQPQHF. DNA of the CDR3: TGTGCCAGCAGTCATCGGACAGGCAACAATCAGCCCCAGCATTTT.

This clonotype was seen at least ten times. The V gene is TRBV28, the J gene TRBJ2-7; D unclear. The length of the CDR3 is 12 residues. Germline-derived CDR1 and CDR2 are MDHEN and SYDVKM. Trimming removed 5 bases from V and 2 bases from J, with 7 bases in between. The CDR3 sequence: CASSLLPYEQYF. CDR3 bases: TGTGCCAGCAGTCTCCTACCCTACGAGCAGTACTTC.

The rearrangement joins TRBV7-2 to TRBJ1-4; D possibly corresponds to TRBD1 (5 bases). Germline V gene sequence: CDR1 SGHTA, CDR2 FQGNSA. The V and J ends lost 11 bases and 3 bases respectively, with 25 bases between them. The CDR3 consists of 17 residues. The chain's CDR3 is CAGTPDLARQSNEKLFF. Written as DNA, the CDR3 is TGTGCCGGCACACCGGATTTGGCCAGACAGTCTAATGAAAAACTGTTTTTT.

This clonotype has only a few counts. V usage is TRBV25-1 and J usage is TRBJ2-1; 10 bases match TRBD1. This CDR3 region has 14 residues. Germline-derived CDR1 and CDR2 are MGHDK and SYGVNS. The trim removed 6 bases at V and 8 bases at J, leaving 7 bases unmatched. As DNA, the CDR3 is TGTGCCAGCAGAAGGACAGGGGGATACGATGAGCAGTTCTTC. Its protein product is CASRRTGGYDEQFF. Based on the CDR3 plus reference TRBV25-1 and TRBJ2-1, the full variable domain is EADIYQTPRYLVIGTGKKITLECSQTMGHDKMYWYQQDPGMELHLIHYSYGVNSTEKGDLSSESTVSRIRTEHFPLTLESARPSHTSQYLCASRRTGGYDEQFFGPGTRLTVL.

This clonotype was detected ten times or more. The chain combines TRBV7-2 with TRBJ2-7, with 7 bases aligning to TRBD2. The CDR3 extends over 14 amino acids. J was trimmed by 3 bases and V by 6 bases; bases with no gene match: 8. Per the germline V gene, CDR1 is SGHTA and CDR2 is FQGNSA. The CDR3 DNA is TGTGCCAGCAGTTTCGGTGGGGGGGGCTACGAGCAGTACTTC. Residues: CASSFGGGGYEQYF.

The CDR3, as DNA: TGTGCCAGCAGCTTGGATGTTTCAGGGGCCTCTCCCACCTTC. Translated, it gives CASSLDVSGASPTF. The chain combines TRBV5-6 with TRBJ1-2; D might be TRBD1 (6 bases). Per germline, CDR1 SGHDT and CDR2 YYEEEE. Trimming cost V 0 bases and J 13 bases, with 19 bases left between them. The CDR3 is 14 amino acids.

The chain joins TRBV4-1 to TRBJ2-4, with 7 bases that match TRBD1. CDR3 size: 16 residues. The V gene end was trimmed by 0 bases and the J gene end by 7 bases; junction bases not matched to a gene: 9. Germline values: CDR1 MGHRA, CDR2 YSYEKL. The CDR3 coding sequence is TGCGCCAGCAGCCAAGATCCGCAGGGGGTATGGAACATTCAGTACTTC. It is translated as CASSQDPQGVWNIQYF.

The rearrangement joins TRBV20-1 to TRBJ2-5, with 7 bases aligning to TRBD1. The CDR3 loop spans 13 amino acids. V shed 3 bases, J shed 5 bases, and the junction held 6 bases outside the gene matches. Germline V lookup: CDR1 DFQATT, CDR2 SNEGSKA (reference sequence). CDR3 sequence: CSARYRGYETQYF. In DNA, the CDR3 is TGCAGTGCTAGGTACAGGGGATACGAGACCCAGTACTTC.

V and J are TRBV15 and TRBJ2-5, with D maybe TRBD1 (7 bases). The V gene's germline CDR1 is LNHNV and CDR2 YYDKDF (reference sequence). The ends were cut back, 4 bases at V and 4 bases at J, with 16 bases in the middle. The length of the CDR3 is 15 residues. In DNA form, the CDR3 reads TGTGCCACCAGCACCGACAGGGACGGGAGAGAGACCCAGTACTTC. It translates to CATSTDRDGRETQYF.

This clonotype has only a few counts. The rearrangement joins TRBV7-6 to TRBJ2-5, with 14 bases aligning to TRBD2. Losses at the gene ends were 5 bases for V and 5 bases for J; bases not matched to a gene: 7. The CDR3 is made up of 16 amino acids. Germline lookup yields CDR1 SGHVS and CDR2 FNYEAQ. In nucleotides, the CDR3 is TGTGCCAGCAGCGGACTAGCGGGAGGCTTGGGGGAGACCCAGTACTTC. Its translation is CASSGLAGGLGETQYF. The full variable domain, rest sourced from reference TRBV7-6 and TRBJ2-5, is GAGVSQSPRYKVTKRGQDVALRCDPISGHVSLYWYRQALGQGPEFLTYFNYEAQQDKSGLPNDRFSAERPEGSISTLTIQRTEQRDSAMYRCASSGLAGGLGETQYFGPGTRLLVL.

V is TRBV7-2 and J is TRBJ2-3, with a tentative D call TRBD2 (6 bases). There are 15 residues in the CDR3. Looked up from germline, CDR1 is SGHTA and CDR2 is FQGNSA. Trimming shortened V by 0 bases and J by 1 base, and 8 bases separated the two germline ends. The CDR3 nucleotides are TGTGCCAGCAGCTTAGCGGAGCGGGGCACAGATACGCAGTATTTT. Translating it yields CASSLAERGTDTQYF.

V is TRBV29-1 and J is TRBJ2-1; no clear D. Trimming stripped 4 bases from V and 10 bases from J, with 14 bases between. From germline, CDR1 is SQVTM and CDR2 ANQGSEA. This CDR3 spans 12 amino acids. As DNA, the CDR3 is TGCAGCGTTGCCCAAACCCCCAACGAGCAGTTCTTC. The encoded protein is CSVAQTPNEQFF.

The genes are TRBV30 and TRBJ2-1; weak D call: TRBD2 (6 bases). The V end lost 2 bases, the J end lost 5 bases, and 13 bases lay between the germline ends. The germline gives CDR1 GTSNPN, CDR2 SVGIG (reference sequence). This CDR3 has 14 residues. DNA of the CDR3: TGTGCCTGGAGTTGGACTATCGAAGACAATGAGCAGTTCTTC. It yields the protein CAWSWTIEDNEQFF.

CDR3 region: CASSRGTGVTEQYF. For the CDR3, the DNA is TGTGCCAGCAGCCGGGGGACAGGAGTGACCGAGCAGTACTTC. The V call is TRBV3-1, the J call TRBJ2-7; the match to TRBD1 covers 8 bases. Germline CDR1 is LGHDT and CDR2 is YNNKEL (reference sequence). This CDR3 comprises 14 residues. J gave up 6 bases and V 4 bases, and 8 bases lay outside the gene matches.

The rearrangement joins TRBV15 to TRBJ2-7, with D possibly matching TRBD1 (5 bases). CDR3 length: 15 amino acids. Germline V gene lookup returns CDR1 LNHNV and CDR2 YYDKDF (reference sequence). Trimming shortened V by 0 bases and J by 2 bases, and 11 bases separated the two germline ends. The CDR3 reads CATSRDQGLAYEQYF. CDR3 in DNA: TGTGCCACCAGCAGAGATCAGGGTCTTGCCTACGAGCAGTACTTC.

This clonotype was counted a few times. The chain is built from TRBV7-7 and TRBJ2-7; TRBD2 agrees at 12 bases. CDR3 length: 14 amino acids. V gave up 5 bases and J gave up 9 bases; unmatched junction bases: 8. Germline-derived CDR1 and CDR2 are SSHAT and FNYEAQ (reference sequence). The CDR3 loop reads CASSQRLAGAVQYF. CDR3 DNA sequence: TGTGCCAGCAGCCAACGACTAGCGGGAGCGGTGCAGTACTTC.

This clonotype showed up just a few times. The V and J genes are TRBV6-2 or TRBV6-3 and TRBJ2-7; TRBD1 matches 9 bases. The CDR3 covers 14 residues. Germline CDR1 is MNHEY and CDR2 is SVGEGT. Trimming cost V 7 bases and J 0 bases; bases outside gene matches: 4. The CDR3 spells CASIQDRGSYEQYF. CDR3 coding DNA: TGTGCCAGCATCCAGGACAGGGGCTCCTACGAGCAGTACTTC.

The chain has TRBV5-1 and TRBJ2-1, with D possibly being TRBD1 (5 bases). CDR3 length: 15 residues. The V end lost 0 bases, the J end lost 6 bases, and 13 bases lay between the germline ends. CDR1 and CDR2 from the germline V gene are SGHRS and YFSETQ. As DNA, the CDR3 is TGCGCCAGCAGCTTGGGACAGTTGATAAGCAATGAGCAGTTCTTC. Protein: CASSLGQLISNEQFF.

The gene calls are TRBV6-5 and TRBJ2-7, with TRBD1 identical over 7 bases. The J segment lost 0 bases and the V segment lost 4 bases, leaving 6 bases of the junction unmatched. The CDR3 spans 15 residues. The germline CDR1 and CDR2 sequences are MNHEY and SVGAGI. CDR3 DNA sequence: TGTGCCAGCAGTTTGGCAGGGGGAGACTCCTACGAGCAGTACTTC. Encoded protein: CASSLAGGDSYEQYF.

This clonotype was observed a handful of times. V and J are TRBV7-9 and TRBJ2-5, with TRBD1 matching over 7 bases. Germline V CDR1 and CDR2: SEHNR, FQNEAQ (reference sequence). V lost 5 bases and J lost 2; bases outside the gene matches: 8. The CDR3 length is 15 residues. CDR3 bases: TGTGCCAGCAGCCAAGGGACAGAAAAACAAGAGACCCAGTACTTC. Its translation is CASSQGTEKQETQYF.

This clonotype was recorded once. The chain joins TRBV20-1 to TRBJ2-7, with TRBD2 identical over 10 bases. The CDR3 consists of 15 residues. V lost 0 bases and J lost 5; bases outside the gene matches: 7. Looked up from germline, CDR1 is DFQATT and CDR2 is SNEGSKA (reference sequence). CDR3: CSARETLAGAHEQYF. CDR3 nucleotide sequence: TGCAGTGCTAGAGAGACCCTAGCGGGAGCCCACGAGCAGTACTTC.

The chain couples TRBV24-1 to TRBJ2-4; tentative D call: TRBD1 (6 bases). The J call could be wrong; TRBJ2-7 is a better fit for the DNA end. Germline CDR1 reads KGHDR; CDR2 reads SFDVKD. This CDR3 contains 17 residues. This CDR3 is CATSDRVKGRGTYEQYF. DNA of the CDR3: TGTGCCACCAGTGATAGGGTGAAGGGCAGGGGCACCTACGAGCAGTACTTC.

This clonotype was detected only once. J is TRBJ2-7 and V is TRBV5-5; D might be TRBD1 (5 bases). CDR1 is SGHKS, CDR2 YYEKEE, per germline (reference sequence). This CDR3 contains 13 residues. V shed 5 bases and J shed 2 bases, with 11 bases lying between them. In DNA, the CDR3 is TGTGCCAGCAGGGTCGACAGCACCTACGAGCAGTACTTC. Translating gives CASRVDSTYEQYF.

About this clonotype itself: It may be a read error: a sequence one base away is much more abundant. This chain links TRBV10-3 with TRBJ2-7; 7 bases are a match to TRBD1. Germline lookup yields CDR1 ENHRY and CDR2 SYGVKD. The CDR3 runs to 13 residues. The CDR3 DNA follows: TGTGCCAACAGCCGGGACAGCGCCTACGAGCGGTACTTC. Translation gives CANSRDSAYERYF.